This section outlines one T cell receptor beta chain sequence together with its context. Seattle patient enrollment occurred during active infection, with longitudinal follow-up thereafter. The germline gives CDR1 SGHRS, CDR2 YFSETQ. V dropped 7 bases and J dropped 7 bases, with 21 bases sitting between them. The CDR3 runs 15 residues. The sample belongs to a study of blood T cell repertoires in COVID-19. Across the study: Donors in the United States, Italy and Spain gave samples during acute or convalescent COVID-19. PBMCs, B-cell-depleted T cells, or T cells were the source of the cDNA or gDNA that made up the material.

Original methodology: Cell counts per sample came from amplifying reference gene primers. The data were produced by immunoSEQ multiplex PCR, yet TCRdb's version contains in-frame clones alone and is incomplete. From that table come the V and J calls and clone size; the DNA was used to work out D and trimming. The data contain just over 350,000 clones, 75% to 90% of them singletons. V gene TRBV5-1 combines with J gene TRBJ2-1; D might be TRBD1 (8 bases). Sequencing was performed on peripheral blood. The clonotype comes from a woman aged 60-75 years with COVID-19, enrolled during active disease. CDR3 in amino acids: CASYGPDREGNEQFF. As DNA, the CDR3 is TGCGCCAGCTACGGTCCGGACAGGGAGGGGAATGAGCAGTTCTTC.